This T cell receptor (beta chain) is from a study of shared clonotypes between healthy human individuals. Study as a whole: Participating donors consisted of two women and a few men aged 18 to 49. CD4 naive and CD4 memory each took three plates per donor, while CD8 naive took two and CD8 memory one. Study findings and constraints: Researchers sampled only blood; tissue repertoires likely differ. It was observed that roughly 4.8% of naive CD4 clonotypes were shared across a handful of donors.

The protocol was immunoSEQ multiplex PCR, while the TCRdb copy is restricted to in-frame clones and leaves out a portion. The repertoire holds approximately 2.5 million clones, with over 85% as singletons. In its sample, this clone was seen once. Its target is not known. Sequenced material: naive CD4+ T cells from PBMCs. Noted subset: CD45RA+ positively selected. This clonotype originated in a man between 18 and 29 years old in good health. Some clones in this sample may be carry-over from other donors' samples.

CDR3: CASSSEDLGGQPQHF. For the CDR3, the DNA is TGTGCCAGCAGCTCCGAGGACCTGGGAGGCCAGCCCCAGCATTTT. V and J are TRBV5-8 and TRBJ1-5; D uncertain. The germline V and J ends were trimmed by 3 bases and 7 bases, with 17 bases remaining between them. The CDR3 loop spans 15 amino acids. Germline CDR1 is SGHTS and CDR2 is YDEGEE.